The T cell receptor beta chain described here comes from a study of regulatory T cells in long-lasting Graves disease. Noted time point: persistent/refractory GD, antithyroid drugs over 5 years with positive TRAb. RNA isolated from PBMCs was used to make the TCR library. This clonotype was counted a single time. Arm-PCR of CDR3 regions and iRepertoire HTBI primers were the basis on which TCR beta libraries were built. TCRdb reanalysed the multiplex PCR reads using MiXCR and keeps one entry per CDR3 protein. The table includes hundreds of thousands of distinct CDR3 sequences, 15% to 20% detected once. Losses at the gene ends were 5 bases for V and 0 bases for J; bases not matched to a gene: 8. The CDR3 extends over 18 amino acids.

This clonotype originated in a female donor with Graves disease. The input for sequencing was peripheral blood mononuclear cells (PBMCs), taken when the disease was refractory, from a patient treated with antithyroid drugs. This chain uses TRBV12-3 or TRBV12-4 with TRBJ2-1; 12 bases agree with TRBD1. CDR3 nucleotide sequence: TGTGCCAGCAGTGCCGGGACAGGGGGCTTTGGCTCCTACAATGAGCAGTTCTTC. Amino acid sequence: CASSAGTGGFGSYNEQFF.